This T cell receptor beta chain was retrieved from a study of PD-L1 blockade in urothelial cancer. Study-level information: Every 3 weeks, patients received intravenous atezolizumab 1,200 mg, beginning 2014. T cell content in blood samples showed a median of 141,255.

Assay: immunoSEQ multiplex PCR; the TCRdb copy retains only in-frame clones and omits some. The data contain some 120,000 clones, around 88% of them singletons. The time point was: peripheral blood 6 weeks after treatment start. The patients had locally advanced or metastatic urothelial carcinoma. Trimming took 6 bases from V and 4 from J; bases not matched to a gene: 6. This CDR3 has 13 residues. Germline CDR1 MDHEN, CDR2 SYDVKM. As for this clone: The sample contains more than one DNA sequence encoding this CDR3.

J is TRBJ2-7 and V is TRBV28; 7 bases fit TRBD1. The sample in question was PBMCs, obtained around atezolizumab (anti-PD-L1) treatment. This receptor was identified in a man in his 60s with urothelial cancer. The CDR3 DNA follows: TGTGCCAGCAGATCGGGACAGAATTACGAGCAGTACTTC. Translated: CASRSGQNYEQYF.